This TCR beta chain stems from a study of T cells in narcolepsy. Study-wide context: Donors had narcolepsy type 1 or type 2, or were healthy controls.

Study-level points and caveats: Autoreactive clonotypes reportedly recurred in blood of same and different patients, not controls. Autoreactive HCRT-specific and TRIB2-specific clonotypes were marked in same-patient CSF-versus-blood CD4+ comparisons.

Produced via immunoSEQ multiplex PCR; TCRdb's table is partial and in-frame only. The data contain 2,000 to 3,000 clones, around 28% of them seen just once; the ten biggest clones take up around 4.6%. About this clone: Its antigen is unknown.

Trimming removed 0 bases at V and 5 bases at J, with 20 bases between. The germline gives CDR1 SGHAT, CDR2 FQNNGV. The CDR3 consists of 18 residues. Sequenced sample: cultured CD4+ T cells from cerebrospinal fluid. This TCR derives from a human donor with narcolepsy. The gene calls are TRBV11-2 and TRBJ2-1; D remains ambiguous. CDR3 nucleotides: TGTGCCAGCAGCTTAGATCAGAACTGGAAGGTGAGGAACAATGAGCAGTTCTTC. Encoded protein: CASSLDQNWKVRNNEQFF.